This TCR beta chain was identified during a study of T cells in Graves' hyperthyroidism and ophthalmopathy. It was RNA transcripts that yielded the amplified TCR beta CDR3 regions. The TCR CDR3 was amplified in a first-round RT-PCR using the HTBI primer set. TCRdb called the multiplex PCR reads again in MiXCR, with one record for every CDR3 protein. The data hold about 290,000 distinct CDR3 sequences, with 13% observed a single time. This clonotype was seen a few times. It may be a read error: a sequence one base away is much more abundant. This CDR3 is 16 amino acids long. Germline-derived CDR1 and CDR2 are MDHEN and SYDVKM.

The sequencing sample was made of blood. This receptor was taken from a woman in her twenties or thirties with Graves' hyperthyroidism that later progressed to Graves' ophthalmopathy. This chain joins TRBV28 and TRBJ1-5, with TRBD1 identical over 7 bases. The CDR3 coding sequence is TGTGCCAGCAGTTTACAGGGGGGATATAGCAATCGGCCCCAGCATTTT. It encodes CASSLQGGYSNRPQHF.